This TCR beta chain is from a study of OX40 agonist ivuxolimab in advanced cancers. J lost 4 bases, V lost 6 bases, and 5 bases had no gene match. Germline V gives CDR1 MNHEY, CDR2 SMNVEV (reference sequence). The CDR3 is 15 amino acids. Profiled with immunoSEQ multiplex PCR; TCRdb holds only in-frame clones, not every one. Of about 49,000 clones listed, 65% to 90% were seen once; the top ten hold approximately 6.5%. The clonotype was recovered from an adult with an advanced solid tumor such as melanoma, head and neck, liver or kidney cancer. This material consisted of CD4+ or CD8+ T cells sorted from blood, taken in a trial of the OX40 agonist ivuxolimab. J is TRBJ2-1 and V is TRBV27; 11 nucleotides match TRBD2. CDR3 region: CASRTGTSGYNEQFF. The CDR3 DNA reads as TGTGCCAGCAGAACCGGGACTAGCGGTTACAATGAGCAGTTCTTC.